The 12 T cell receptor beta chains given below trace back to one sample, sequenced in a study of response to subunit inactivated influenza vaccine. TCRdb redid the calling of the RT-PCR reads with MiXCR, one entry per CDR3 protein. The sample records hundreds of thousands of distinct CDR3 sequences, less than 20% being singletons. The sequencing used PBMCs from blood, collected more than 4 days after vaccination. These receptors all stem from a man aged 45-65 years who received an inactivated influenza vaccine.

The chain is built from TRBV7-2 and TRBJ2-5, with a weak D call TRBD1 (5 bases). This CDR3 comprises 16 residues. Germline V lookup: CDR1 SGHTA, CDR2 FQGNSA. V was shortened by 4 bases and J by 0 bases, with 15 bases between the two germline ends. CDR3 DNA: TGTGCCAGCAGCTCAGGACACTCCCCGTACCAAGAGACCCAGTACTTC. Residues: CASSSGHSPYQETQYF.

This clonotype has only a few counts. In DNA form, the CDR3 reads TGCGCCAGCAGCTTGGAAGGACAGGGGGTGTCCTACGAGCAGTACTTC. This sequence encodes CASSLEGQGVSYEQYF. The chain carries TRBV5-1 and TRBJ2-7; 10 bases fit TRBD1. V was pared by 0 bases and J by 1 base, with 4 bases of the junction left unmatched. The CDR3 runs to 16 residues. Looked up from germline, CDR1 is SGHRS and CDR2 is YFSETQ.

This chain connects TRBV12-3 or TRBV12-4 to TRBJ2-7; 7 bases are a match to TRBD1. The junction had 10 bases not matched to a gene; V was cut back by 6 bases and J by 5 bases. The CDR3 spans 14 residues. The CDR3 DNA reads TGTGCCAGCAGATCCACAGGGGATGTCCACGAGCAGTACTTC. Protein sequence: CASRSTGDVHEQYF.

V usage is TRBV12-3 or TRBV12-4 and J usage is TRBJ1-2, with D unresolved. V was pared by 5 bases and J by 6 bases, with 25 bases between. This CDR3 region has 17 residues. The CDR3 reads CASSPPRGWTTLDGYTF. The CDR3 nucleotides are TGTGCCAGCAGTCCCCCTCGCGGGTGGACTACGTTGGATGGCTACACCTTC.

The chain carries TRBV5-1 and TRBJ1-5, with TRBD1 identical over 8 bases. The germline CDR1 and CDR2 sequences are SGHRS and YFSETQ. The CDR3 runs 15 residues. The V gene end was trimmed by 0 bases and the J gene end by 7 bases; junction bases not matched to a gene: 6. For the CDR3, the DNA is TGCGCCAGCAGCTTGGGCGCAGGGGGCAGGCAGCCCCAGCATTTT. It codes for CASSLGAGGRQPQHF.

Here the CDR3 DNA reads TGCGCCAGCAGCTTGGGGGACAGGGGGACCACAGATACGCAGTATTTT. Amino acid sequence: CASSLGDRGTTDTQYF. The chain is built from TRBV5-1 and TRBJ2-3; TRBD1 matches at 11 bases. This CDR3 spans 16 amino acids. Trimming at V came to 0 bases and at J to 2 bases, leaving 2 bases not matched to a gene. Germline V gene lookup returns CDR1 SGHRS and CDR2 YFSETQ.

This clonotype was observed a few times. The J gene is TRBJ2-1, the V gene TRBV11-3; D not resolved. The CDR3 runs 14 residues. CDR1 and CDR2 from the germline V gene are SGHNT and YENEEA. V dropped 3 bases and J dropped 4 bases, with 10 bases sitting between them. The CDR3 reads CASSFGWIYNEQFF. CDR3 sequence (DNA): TGTGCCAGCAGCTTCGGGTGGATTTACAATGAGCAGTTCTTC.

This chain links TRBV6-1 with TRBJ2-2, with 9 bases lining up with TRBD2. After removal of 6 bases from V and 6 bases from J, the junction contained 8 bases not matched to a gene. Germline CDR1 and CDR2: MNHNS and SASEGT. This CDR3 spans 15 amino acids. The CDR3 bases are TGTGCCAGCAGCAGAAGCGGGAGGCGGTCCGGGGAGCTGTTTTTT. Its protein product is CASSRSGRRSGELFF.

This clonotype was seen only a few times. The J gene is TRBJ2-7, the V gene TRBV20-1; TRBD2 agrees at 12 bases. V lost 6 bases and J lost 5; bases outside the gene matches: 8. The germline V gene has CDR1 DFQATT and CDR2 SNEGSKA (reference sequence). This CDR3 contains 14 residues. CDR3 nucleotide sequence: TGCAGTGCCCCTTCTAGCGGGAGGGCTAACGAGCAGTACTTC. Amino acids: CSAPSSGRANEQYF.

In its sample, this clonotype was seen a few times. The rearrangement uses TRBV20-1 and TRBJ2-3, with 11 positions matching TRBD2. CDR1 and CDR2 (germline): DFQATT, SNEGSKA (reference sequence). J was trimmed by 2 bases and V by 1 base; bases with no gene match: 2. The CDR3 runs to 15 residues. In nucleotides, the CDR3 is TGCAGTGCTAGAGCGACTAGCGGGAACACAGATACGCAGTATTTT. It encodes CSARATSGNTDTQYF.

This clonotype was seen more than once but under ten times. The CDR3: CSVEDRLAGAYEQYF. In DNA form, the CDR3 reads TGCAGCGTTGAAGATCGGTTAGCGGGGGCCTACGAGCAGTACTTC. V and J are TRBV29-1 and TRBJ2-7; 9 bases are a match to TRBD2. The CDR3 totals 15 residues. The V and J ends lost 0 bases and 2 bases, in that order; junction bases with no gene match: 5. The germline V gene encodes CDR1 SQVTM and CDR2 ANQGSEA.

Turning to this clonotype: This sequence may be a read error, since a much larger clone differs from it by one base. V and J are TRBV20-1 and TRBJ2-7; possible D gene TRBD2, 6 bases. The CDR3 extends over 15 amino acids. Germline V gives CDR1 DFQATT, CDR2 SNEGSKA (reference sequence). The V gene lost 5 bases and the J gene lost 5 bases, with 22 bases spanning the gap. The CDR3: CSAVILGGATHEQYF. The CDR3 bases are TGCAGTGCTGTAATTCTGGGCGGGGCCACCCACGAGCAGTACTTC.